A selection of T cell receptor beta chains follows, all from one sample in a study of blood T cell repertoires in COVID-19. Profiling relied on immunoSEQ multiplex PCR, and the TCRdb table lists in-frame clones only, not all of them. The table lists 200,000 to 300,000 clones, around 88% of them singletons, with 5.5% to 6.5% in the top ten. Sample: peripheral blood. The receptor set was obtained from an elderly woman with COVID-19, enrolled during active disease. Each CDR3 is given with its conserved first and last residue. The size field is filled for only some rows; it gives once, few, many or a size class.

CDR3 | J | V | size
CASIKGGGSPLHF | TRBJ1-6 | TRBV28 | .
CASSPRRTSYEQYF | TRBJ2-7 | TRBV18 | .
CASSFGDRLSGANVLTF | TRBJ2-6 | TRBV5-6 | .
CASSLKGARSGYTF | TRBJ1-2 | TRBV5-4 | .
CASSPPSRTRGYF | TRBJ2-3 | TRBV18 | once
CASNPREGGTQYF | TRBJ2-3 | TRBV19 | .
CASSLGTGPIGGYTF | TRBJ1-2 | TRBV3-1/TRBV3-2 | .
CATTAGSYEQYF | TRBJ2-7 | TRBV28 | .
CASTQTWQGGKETQYF | TRBJ2-5 | TRBV19 | .
CATSRDNMNTEAFF | TRBJ1-1 | TRBV15 | .
CASSPQQGGDYGYTF | TRBJ1-2 | TRBV18 | few
CASSSDRGQVRDYGYTF | TRBJ1-2 | TRBV5-6 | .
CASSLAGENIQYF | TRBJ2-4 | TRBV5-4 | .
CASSEQGPNTEAFF | TRBJ1-1 | TRBV2 | .
CASSPDRTYEQYF | TRBJ2-7 | TRBV7-2 | .
CASSFRGGTEAFF | TRBJ1-1 | TRBV12-3/TRBV12-4 | few
CASSRAGGANTGELFF | TRBJ2-2 | TRBV11-2 | .
CASRQGAGEKLFF | TRBJ1-4 | TRBV13 | .
CASSRSTSGGTDTQYF | TRBJ2-3 | TRBV4-2 | few
CSVEGEDRPTIQETQYF | TRBJ2-5 | TRBV29-1 | .
CASSVTAGMDSPLHF | TRBJ1-6 | TRBV2 | .
CASSQEVFRVATNEKLFF | TRBJ1-4 | TRBV4-2 | .
CASSLLTGGATLAEAFF | TRBJ1-1 | TRBV7-2 | .
CASSVDSGTRALEQYF | TRBJ2-7 | TRBV9 | few
CASRPPGGQETQYF | TRBJ2-5 | TRBV5-1 | once
CATSRDVGEAFF | TRBJ1-1 | TRBV15 | .
CASSPRQPNSPLHF | TRBJ1-6 | TRBV7-9 | .
CASSPMQDTEAFF | TRBJ1-1 | TRBV18 | .
CATTPGSDTQYF | TRBJ2-3 | TRBV19 | .
CASRTIRGSGYGYTF | TRBJ1-2 | TRBV28 | .
CASSYSQGTEAFF | TRBJ1-1 | TRBV6-5 | .
CASSQAGTGVEKLFF | TRBJ1-4 | TRBV3-1/TRBV3-2 | once
CASSYVRGTEAFF | TRBJ1-1 | TRBV6-2/TRBV6-3 | .
CASRRQGATEAFF | TRBJ1-1 | TRBV2 | .
CASSLRGRAENTEAFF | TRBJ1-1 | TRBV5-6 | once
CASSLGRGVYNEQFF | TRBJ2-1 | TRBV11-3 | .
CASSLYRYEKLFF | TRBJ1-4 | TRBV27 | .
CASRAGRNTIYF | TRBJ1-3 | TRBV18 | .
CASGLNLGQPQAFF | TRBJ1-1 | TRBV10-2 | few
CASSLLPTGGGKLFF | TRBJ1-4 | TRBV28 | .
CASTLGPNEKLFF | TRBJ1-4 | TRBV10-1 | .
CASSPDRGNQPQHF | TRBJ1-5 | TRBV18 | .
CASSLEGAGDNTEAFF | TRBJ1-1 | TRBV5-4 | .
CASSQVAGGRGAYNEQFF | TRBJ2-1 | TRBV4-2 | .
CSLGLPGVYGYTF | TRBJ1-2 | TRBV29-1 | once
CASRRLEGEQYF | TRBJ2-7 | TRBV12-3/TRBV12-4 | .
CASSQGVGPSTQYF | TRBJ2-3 | TRBV14 | .
CAGSFQSPRQGAYEQYF | TRBJ2-7 | TRBV28 | .
CASSQVNRMNTEAFF | TRBJ1-1 | TRBV3-1/TRBV3-2 | .
CASSLKQGASGYTF | TRBJ1-2 | TRBV7-2 | .
CASSLVLGQGARNYGYTF | TRBJ1-2 | TRBV7-9 | once
CASSSTGGQSGANVLTF | TRBJ2-6 | TRBV5-1 | .
CASSYGGAFNEKLFF | TRBJ1-4 | TRBV6-5 | .
CASSLVFRDQGYTF | TRBJ1-2 | TRBV27 | few
CASSTTDRGLNEQFF | TRBJ2-1 | TRBV19 | .